This T cell receptor beta chain derives from a study of blood T cells in healthy people across ages. The study isolated at least 6.5 million PBMCs from each sample. Germline values: CDR1 MDHEN, CDR2 SYDVKM. CDR3 length: 16 amino acids. A sample-barcoded 5' primer and a J-beta primer mix were used in a second PCR of roughly 6 to 11 cycles. A template-switch adaptor with 12 random nucleotides tagged each cDNA molecule. Sequencing of every sample gave 2.5 million or more CDR3-containing paired-end reads. TCRdb itself ran the 5' RACE reads through MiXCR, one entry per CDR3 protein. The data show approximately 320,000 distinct CDR3 sequences, 25% to 30% seen once. This clonotype has a handful of counts. What it binds is unknown. An end of the junction does not agree with germline; a read error may underlie this. General study points: Any changes in expanded clonotypes were possibly confounded, as donor CMV status remained unknown.

This receptor was taken from a woman between 70 and 85 years old in good health. Sequencing was done on a sample of blood. J is TRBJ1-6 and V is TRBV28, with a weak D call TRBD1 (5 bases). The CDR3 nucleotides are TGTGCCAGCAGTCCCACCGGGCGGCAGGGATATTCACCCCTCCGCTTT. It encodes CASSPTGRQGYSPLRF.